The entry below describes one TCR beta chain. This specimen belongs to a study of OX40 agonist ivuxolimab in advanced cancers. Study at large: There were three patients with partial responses, one having hepatocellular carcinoma and two cutaneous melanoma.

CDR3 length: 13 residues. Trimming pared 5 bases from V and 4 bases from J, leaving 11 bases between. The germline gives CDR1 SEHNR, CDR2 FQNEAQ (reference sequence). The table came from immunoSEQ multiplex PCR; TCRdb's copy has only in-frame clones and leaves some out. Of fewer than 15,000 clones in the sample, less than 90% were seen once. Researchers took blood at baseline, on cycle 4 day 1, and on cycle 7 day 1. This sample comprised CD4+ or CD8+ T cells sorted from blood, obtained in a trial of the OX40 agonist ivuxolimab. The V gene is TRBV7-9, the J gene TRBJ1-1, with a tentative D call TRBD1 (5 bases). The sequence was obtained from an adult with an advanced solid tumor such as melanoma, head and neck, liver or kidney cancer. The DNA for the CDR3 is TGTGCCAGCAGCGCACAGGTGGGCACTGAAGCTTTCTTT. This encodes CASSAQVGTEAFF.